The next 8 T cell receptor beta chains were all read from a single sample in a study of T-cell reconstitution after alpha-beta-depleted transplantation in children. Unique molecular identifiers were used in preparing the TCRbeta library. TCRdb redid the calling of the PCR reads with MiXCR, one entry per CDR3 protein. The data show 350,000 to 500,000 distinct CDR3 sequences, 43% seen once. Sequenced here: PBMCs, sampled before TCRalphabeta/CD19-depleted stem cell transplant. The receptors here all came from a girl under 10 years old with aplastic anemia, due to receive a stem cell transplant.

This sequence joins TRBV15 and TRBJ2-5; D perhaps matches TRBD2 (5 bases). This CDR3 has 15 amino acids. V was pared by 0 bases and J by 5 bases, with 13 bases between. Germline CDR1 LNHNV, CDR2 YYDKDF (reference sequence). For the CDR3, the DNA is TGTGCCACCAGCAGAGATCTCAGGTCGGGGGAGACCCAGTACTTC. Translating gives CATSRDLRSGETQYF.

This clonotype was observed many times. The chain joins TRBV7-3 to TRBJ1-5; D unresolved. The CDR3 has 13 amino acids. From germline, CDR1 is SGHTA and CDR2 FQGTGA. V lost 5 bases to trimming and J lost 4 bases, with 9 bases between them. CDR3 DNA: TGTGCCAGCAGCCGGGATCGTAATCAGCCCCAGCATTTT. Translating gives CASSRDRNQPQHF. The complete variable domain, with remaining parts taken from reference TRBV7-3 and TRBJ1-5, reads GAGVSQTPSNKVTEKGKYVELRCDPISGHTALYWYRQSLGQGPEFLIYFQGTGAADDSGLPNDRFFAVRPEGSVSTLKIQRTERGDSAVYLCASSRDRNQPQHFGDGTRLSIL.

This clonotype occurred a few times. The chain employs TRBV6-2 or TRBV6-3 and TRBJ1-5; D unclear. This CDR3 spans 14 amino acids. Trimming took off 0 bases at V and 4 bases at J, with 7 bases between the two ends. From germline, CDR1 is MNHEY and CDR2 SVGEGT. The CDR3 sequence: CASSYSMRNQPQHF. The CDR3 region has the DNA TGTGCCAGCAGTTACTCGATGCGGAATCAGCCCCAGCATTTT.

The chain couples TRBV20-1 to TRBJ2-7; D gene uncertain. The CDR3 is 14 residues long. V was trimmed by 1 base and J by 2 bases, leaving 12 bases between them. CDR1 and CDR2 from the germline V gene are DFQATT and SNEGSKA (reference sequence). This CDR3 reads CSARGARLPYEQYF. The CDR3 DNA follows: TGCAGTGCTAGAGGGGCTAGACTCCCCTACGAGCAGTACTTC.

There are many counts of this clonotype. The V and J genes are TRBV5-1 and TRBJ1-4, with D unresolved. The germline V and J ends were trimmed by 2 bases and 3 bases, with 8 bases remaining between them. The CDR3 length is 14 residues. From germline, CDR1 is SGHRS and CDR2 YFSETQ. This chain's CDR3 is CASSLWGANEKLFF. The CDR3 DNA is TGCGCCAGCAGCTTATGGGGAGCTAATGAAAAACTGTTTTTT.

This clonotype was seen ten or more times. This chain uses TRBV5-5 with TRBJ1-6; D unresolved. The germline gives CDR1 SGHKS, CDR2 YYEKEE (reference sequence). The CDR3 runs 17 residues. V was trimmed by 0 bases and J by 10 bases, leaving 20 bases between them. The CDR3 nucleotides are TGTGCCAGCAGCTTGGGTCGGATAAGGGAGTTGCGGTCACCCCTCCACTTT. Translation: CASSLGRIRELRSPLHF.

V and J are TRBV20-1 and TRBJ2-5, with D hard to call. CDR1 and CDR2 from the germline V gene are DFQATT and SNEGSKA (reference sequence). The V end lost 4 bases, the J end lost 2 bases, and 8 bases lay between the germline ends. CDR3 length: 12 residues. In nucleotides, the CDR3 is TGCAGTGCTACGCACTCTCAAGAGACCCAGTACTTC. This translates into CSATHSQETQYF.

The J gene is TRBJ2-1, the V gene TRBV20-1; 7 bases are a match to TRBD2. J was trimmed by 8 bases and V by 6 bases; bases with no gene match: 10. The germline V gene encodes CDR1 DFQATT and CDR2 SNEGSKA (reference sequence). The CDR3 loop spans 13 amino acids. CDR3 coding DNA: TGCAGTGCCGATCGACTAGCTGAGGATGAGCAGTTCTTC. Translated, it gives CSADRLAEDEQFF.